These 32 T cell receptor beta chains share one sample of origin, sequenced in a study of blood T cell repertoires in COVID-19. The method was immunoSEQ multiplex PCR; TCRdb's version includes in-frame clones alone and lacks a portion of them. The table has fewer than 500,000 clones, 70% to 90% seen once. The specimen was PBMCs or T cells enriched from blood (not recorded which). The receptors originated from a woman between 18 and 29 years old with acute COVID-19.

This clone occurred once. V and J are TRBV19 and TRBJ2-7; 10 nucleotides match TRBD2. The V and J ends lost 1 base and 2 bases, in that order; junction bases with no gene match: 2. Germline CDR1 is LNHDA and CDR2 is SQIVND (reference sequence). The CDR3 sequence is 15 residues long. CDR3 protein: CASSIGTSGTYEQYF. The CDR3 DNA is TGTGCCAGTAGTATAGGGACTAGCGGTACCTACGAGCAGTACTTC.

The chain is built from TRBV2 and TRBJ2-1, with 9 bases that match TRBD2. V lost 10 bases, J lost 8 bases, and 6 bases stayed unmatched. Germline lookup yields CDR1 SNHLY and CDR2 FYNNEI. This CDR3 is 12 amino acids long. This CDR3 is CAIQRTSDEQFF. The CDR3 DNA reads TGTGCCATCCAAAGGACTAGCGATGAGCAGTTCTTC.

The chain couples TRBV7-9 to TRBJ1-4, with TRBD1 matching 10 bases. CDR3 length equals 14 residues. J lost 8 bases, V lost 4 bases, and 4 bases had no gene match. Germline CDR1 SEHNR, CDR2 FQNEAQ (reference sequence). The CDR3 DNA follows: TGTGCCAGCAGCTCGCGGGACAGGGGAGAAAAACTGTTTTTT. This gives the protein CASSSRDRGEKLFF.

CDR3 bases: TGTGCCAGCAGCTTGGTGGTTCACGGGGTAAATTCACCCCTCCACTTT. Translating it yields CASSLVVHGVNSPLHF. The chain recombines TRBV7-9 with TRBJ1-6; no clear D gene. Trimming cost V 3 bases and J 7 bases, with 16 bases left between them. From germline, CDR1 is SEHNR and CDR2 FQNEAQ (reference sequence). The CDR3 is 16 residues long.

This clone was recorded a few times. The chain combines TRBV6-5 with TRBJ2-7; 9 nucleotides match TRBD1. CDR1 MNHEY and CDR2 SVGAGI come from the germline V gene. This CDR3 has 14 amino acids. V was pared by 0 bases and J by 6 bases, with 3 bases of the junction left unmatched. The CDR3 DNA follows: TGTGCCAGCAGTTACTCCCTGACAGGGGGCGAGCAGTACTTC. Amino acid sequence: CASSYSLTGGEQYF.

This clone was seen a single time. The chain joins TRBV23-1 to TRBJ1-2, with TRBD1 identical over 9 bases. TRBV23-1 is an ORF, with its function uncertain. V was pared by 6 bases and J by 5 bases, with 13 bases of the junction left unmatched. The CDR3 consists of 16 residues. CDR3 region: CASRSLRDRVSYGYTF. As DNA, the CDR3 is TGCGCCAGCAGGAGCCTCCGGGACAGGGTAAGTTATGGCTACACCTTC.

This clone was detected a few times. The rearrangement links TRBV10-3 to TRBJ1-1; D is uncertain. V lost 0 bases and J 1 base, leaving 9 bases between the germline ends. Germline V gives CDR1 ENHRY, CDR2 SYGVKD. This CDR3 has 15 residues. The CDR3 reads CAISESVERNTEAFF. CDR3 nucleotide sequence: TGTGCCATCAGTGAGTCAGTCGAGCGGAACACTGAAGCTTTCTTT.

V and J are TRBV5-4 and TRBJ1-1; TRBD1 matches 8 bases. The CDR3 is made up of 16 amino acids. V was pared by 0 bases and J by 1 base, with 5 bases of the junction left unmatched. Germline values: CDR1 SGHNT, CDR2 YYREEE (reference sequence). The CDR3 DNA is TGTGCCAGCAGCTTGGGGAGACAGGGGAGGAACACTGAAGCTTTCTTT. Protein: CASSLGRQGRNTEAFF. The full variable domain, rest sourced from reference TRBV5-4 and TRBJ1-1, is ETGVTQSPTHLIKTRGQQVTLRCSSQSGHNTVSWYQQALGQGPQFIFQYYREEENGRGNFPPRFSGLQFPNYSSELNVNALELDDSALYLCASSLGRQGRNTEAFFGQGTRLTVV.

The V gene is TRBV27, the J gene TRBJ2-1; 11 nucleotides align to TRBD2. V trimming: 6 bases; J trimming: 0 bases; junction bases outside the gene matches: 19. Germline assignment: CDR1 MNHEY and CDR2 SMNVEV (reference sequence). This CDR3 spans 21 amino acids. In DNA form, the CDR3 reads TGTGCCAGCAGATCGAATATCCCGGGACTAGCGGACGTCTTCTCCTACAATGAGCAGTTCTTC. Amino acid sequence: CASRSNIPGLADVFSYNEQFF.

The chain carries TRBV27 and TRBJ2-1; 8 nucleotides agree with TRBD1. Germline V gives CDR1 MNHEY, CDR2 SMNVEV (reference sequence). Germline trimming cut 6 bases from V and 0 bases from J; bases unmatched to any gene: 4. This CDR3 has 15 residues. The CDR3 loop reads CASSIDRGSYNEQFF. CDR3 DNA: TGTGCCAGCAGCATAGACAGGGGCTCCTACAATGAGCAGTTCTTC.

V and J are TRBV19 and TRBJ2-7; D remains unclear. This CDR3 spans 11 amino acids. The V gene's germline CDR1 is LNHDA and CDR2 SQIVND (reference sequence). V was pared by 5 bases and J by 2 bases, with 4 bases between. The DNA for the CDR3 is TGTGCCAGTAGTTCAACCTACGAGCAGTACTTC. Protein: CASSSTYEQYF.

This chain links TRBV5-1 with TRBJ1-6, with D possibly matching TRBD1 (6 bases). CDR3 length: 17 amino acids. V gave up 0 bases and J gave up 3 bases, with 13 bases separating them. The germline gives CDR1 SGHRS, CDR2 YFSETQ. The CDR3 DNA follows: TGCGCCAGCAGCTTGGGTGACCGGACAGTCTATAATTCACCCCTCCACTTT. Protein sequence: CASSLGDRTVYNSPLHF.

The chain employs TRBV4-1 and TRBJ1-6, with D perhaps TRBD1 (5 bases). CDR3 size: 14 residues. The V and J ends lost 8 bases and 7 bases respectively, with 15 bases between them. In germline, CDR1 is MGHRA, CDR2 YSYEKL. CDR3 loop: CASALWQGNSPLHF. DNA for the CDR3: TGCGCCAGCGCACTGTGGCAGGGAAATTCACCCCTCCACTTT.

The chain couples TRBV4-1 to TRBJ2-3; the match to TRBD1 covers 8 bases. Per the germline V gene, CDR1 is MGHRA and CDR2 is YSYEKL. The CDR3 covers 13 residues. V was clipped by 7 bases and J by 3 bases; unmatched bases: 3. The CDR3 spells CASKQGGTDTQYF. The DNA for the CDR3 is TGCGCCAGCAAACAGGGGGGAACAGATACGCAGTATTTT.

The chain uses TRBV9 and TRBJ1-5, with D perhaps TRBD1 (5 bases). CDR3 length equals 14 residues. Germline V CDR1 and CDR2: SGDLS, YYNGEE. Trimming took off 0 bases at V and 5 bases at J, with 9 bases between the two ends. This CDR3 reads CASSVVGGDQPQHF. In nucleotides, the CDR3 is TGTGCCAGCAGCGTAGTGGGGGGGGATCAGCCCCAGCATTTT.

This sequence joins TRBV3-1 (or the pseudogene TRBV3-2) and TRBJ2-6; TRBD2 matches 8 bases. V shed 3 bases and J 2 bases; nucleotides not matched to a gene: 3. This CDR3 is 16 amino acids long. In germline, CDR1 is LGHDT, CDR2 YNNKEL (reference sequence). The CDR3 region is CASSHETSAGANVLTF. The CDR3 DNA follows: TGTGCCAGCAGCCACGAGACTAGCGCTGGGGCCAACGTCCTGACTTTC.

The genes are TRBV18 and TRBJ2-7, with 8 positions matching TRBD1. In germline, CDR1 is KGHSH, CDR2 LQKENI. Trimming removed 1 base from V and 1 base from J; junction bases left unmatched: 6. There are 16 residues in the CDR3. The CDR3 nucleotides read TGTGCCAGCTCACCACTTTGGGACAGGAGATCCTACGAGCAGTACTTC. It specifies CASSPLWDRRSYEQYF.

The V gene is TRBV4-3, the J gene TRBJ2-2; D gene unclear. V was pared by 0 bases and J by 4 bases, with 15 bases between. This CDR3 is 17 amino acids long. Germline lookup yields CDR1 LGHNA and CDR2 YSLEER. The chain's CDR3 is CASSQDVTRWVTGELFF. The CDR3 DNA follows: TGCGCCAGCAGCCAAGACGTGACTCGGTGGGTCACCGGGGAGCTGTTTTTT.

Only one count was recorded for this clone. The chain carries TRBV19 and TRBJ1-2; 9 nucleotides line up with TRBD1. Germline CDR1 reads LNHDA; CDR2 reads SQIVND (reference sequence). The CDR3 is 13 amino acids. With V trimmed by 5 bases and J by 5 bases, 3 bases remained unmatched. The CDR3 DNA reads as TGTGCCAGTAGTGGACAGGGGTTATATGGCTACACCTTC. Translation gives CASSGQGLYGYTF.

V is TRBV29-1 and J is TRBJ2-3; D is perhaps TRBD1 (5 bases). The germline CDR1 and CDR2 sequences are SQVTM and ANQGSEA. The CDR3 runs to 13 residues. Trimming took off 3 bases at V and 2 bases at J, with 9 bases between the two ends. The CDR3 spells CSVDQGYTDTQYF. Written as DNA, the CDR3 is TGCAGCGTTGATCAGGGTTACACAGATACGCAGTATTTT.

This sequence joins TRBV11-3 and TRBJ2-1; no clear D. Germline values: CDR1 SGHNT, CDR2 YENEEA. Trimming took 8 bases from V and 1 from J, leaving 6 bases between them. This CDR3 comprises 12 residues. The CDR3 sequence is CASGESYNEQFF. The CDR3 DNA reads as TGTGCCAGCGGTGAGTCCTACAATGAGCAGTTCTTC.

CDR3 nucleotides: TGTGCCAGCAGTCCGGGACTAGCGGGAGTGGATGAGCAGTTCTTC. Its protein is CASSPGLAGVDEQFF. The V call is TRBV6-5, the J call TRBJ2-1, with 14 bases matching TRBD2. Trimming removed 5 bases from V and 8 bases from J; junction bases left unmatched: 5. This CDR3 region has 15 residues. Per the germline V gene, CDR1 is MNHEY and CDR2 is SVGAGI.

The V gene is TRBV24-1, the J gene TRBJ2-7; TRBD1 is a possible D gene (6 bases). CDR1 is KGHDR and CDR2 is SFDVKD in the germline V gene. Trimming left V 3 bases short and J 1 base short, with 12 bases between. This CDR3 comprises 15 residues. CDR3 amino acids: CATSDRTAPSYEQYF. The CDR3, as DNA: TGTGCCACCAGTGATAGGACAGCTCCATCCTACGAGCAGTACTTC.

The V and J genes are TRBV10-3 and TRBJ1-1; D perhaps matches TRBD1 (6 bases). Germline CDR1 ENHRY, CDR2 SYGVKD. This CDR3 comprises 14 residues. Trimming shortened V by 2 bases and J by 6 bases, and 13 bases separated the two germline ends. CDR3 residues: CAISEAGADAEAFF. The DNA for the CDR3 is TGTGCCATCAGTGAGGCAGGGGCGGATGCTGAAGCTTTCTTT.

The chain recombines TRBV4-1 with TRBJ2-7; 8 bases are a match to TRBD1. Trimming at V came to 0 bases and at J to 5 bases, leaving 9 bases not matched to a gene. The CDR3 covers 16 residues. Germline CDR1 reads MGHRA; CDR2 reads YSYEKL. This CDR3 reads CASSQDVGTGIDEQYF. Written as DNA, the CDR3 is TGCGCCAGCAGCCAAGATGTCGGGACAGGAATCGACGAGCAGTACTTC.

The genes are TRBV29-1 and TRBJ2-6; maybe TRBD1 (6 bases). Germline V gives CDR1 SQVTM, CDR2 ANQGSEA. Trimming took 6 bases from V and 4 from J, leaving 16 bases between them. There are 15 residues in the CDR3. The CDR3 DNA reads TGCAGCGTCTCGGGACACCATGCCGGGGCCAACGTCCTGACTTTC. This gives the protein CSVSGHHAGANVLTF.

The chain has TRBV19 and TRBJ2-2; 8 nucleotides match TRBD2. The CDR3 length is 16 residues. The germline V gene encodes CDR1 LNHDA and CDR2 SQIVND (reference sequence). Trimming took 1 base from V and 4 from J; bases not matched to a gene: 5. The CDR3 DNA reads TGTGCCAGTAGTATAGGGCGGGGGGCGAGCACCGGGGAGCTGTTTTTT. Encoded protein: CASSIGRGASTGELFF.

This chain joins TRBV5-4 and TRBJ2-7; a weak D match, TRBD2 (7 bases). Germline V gene lookup returns CDR1 SGHNT and CDR2 YYREEE (reference sequence). The CDR3 totals 13 residues. The V gene lost 5 bases and the J gene lost 5 bases, with 14 bases spanning the gap. The CDR3 DNA reads TGTGCCAGCAGGTTGTGGGGGGGCAACGAGCAGTACTTC. The encoded protein is CASRLWGGNEQYF.

The V call is TRBV27, the J call TRBJ2-7, with 7 bases aligning to TRBD2. The germline CDR1 and CDR2 sequences are MNHEY and SMNVEV (reference sequence). The CDR3 sequence is 14 residues long. The V segment lost 5 bases and the J segment 3 bases; nucleotides outside the gene matches: 7. This CDR3 is CASSGVSGGYEQYF. The CDR3 bases are TGTGCCAGCAGTGGGGTCTCGGGGGGCTACGAGCAGTACTTC.

The chain links TRBV19 to TRBJ1-5, with 9 bases that match TRBD1. V dropped 7 bases and J dropped 2; count of bases not matched to a gene: 9. The germline CDR1 and CDR2 sequences are LNHDA and SQIVND (reference sequence). The CDR3 length is 16 residues. The CDR3 reads CASNTGQGLRNQPQHF. The CDR3 bases are TGTGCCAGTAACACGGGACAGGGTCTCCGCAATCAGCCCCAGCATTTT. Full variable domain (missing parts from reference TRBV19 and TRBJ1-5): DGGITQSPKYLFRKEGQNVTLSCEQNLNHDAMYWYRQDPGQGLRLIYYSQIVNDFQKGDIAEGYSVSREKKESFPLTVTSAQKNPTAFYLCASNTGQGLRNQPQHFGDGTRLSIL.

CDR3 amino acids: CASSPVRSNTDGANVLTF. The CDR3 DNA reads as TGTGCCAGCAGTCCCGTTAGGAGTAATACGGATGGGGCCAACGTCCTGACTTTC. The V and J genes are TRBV7-8 and TRBJ2-6; D ambiguous. The CDR3 is made up of 18 amino acids. V lost 6 bases to trimming and J lost 3 bases, with 21 bases between them. The germline V gene has CDR1 SGHVS and CDR2 FQNEAQ.

This chain connects TRBV7-2 to TRBJ2-7; D might be TRBD1 (6 bases). The V end was cut by 3 bases, the J end by 7 bases, with 10 bases between. The CDR3 sequence is 12 residues long. Germline CDR1 and CDR2: SGHTA and FQGNSA. The CDR3 DNA reads TGTGCCAGCAGCTTCGGCAGGGGTGAGCAGTACTTC. Protein sequence: CASSFGRGEQYF.